This passage covers 29 T cell receptor beta chains from one sample sequenced in a study of blood T cell repertoires in COVID-19. Clones were sequenced by immunoSEQ multiplex PCR, and TCRdb holds only the in-frame ones, with some missing. The data hold 150,000 to 200,000 clones, with approximately 88% observed a single time. Sequenced: peripheral blood. The receptors originated from a woman aged 25 to 39 with acute or convalescent COVID-19.

The chain employs TRBV10-3 and TRBJ2-1; a possible D gene is TRBD2 (7 bases). This CDR3 has 14 residues. Trimming removed 10 bases at V and 7 bases at J, with 20 bases between. CDR1 is ENHRY and CDR2 is SYGVKD in the germline V gene. This CDR3 reads CATTRGRAENEQFF. The CDR3, as DNA: TGTGCCACCACGAGGGGGAGGGCCGAGAATGAGCAGTTCTTC.

This chain uses TRBV19 with TRBJ1-1; 8 positions agree with TRBD1. Germline V gene data show CDR1 as LNHDA and CDR2 as SQIVND (reference sequence). Trimming removed 3 bases from V and 6 bases from J; junction bases left unmatched: 9. The CDR3 runs 15 residues. The CDR3 DNA reads TGTGCCAGTAGTATCAGGACAGGGCCGTCCTCTGAAGCTTTCTTT. This translates into CASSIRTGPSSEAFF.

V gene TRBV7-8 combines with J gene TRBJ2-5, with a possible D match to TRBD1 (6 bases). V dropped 5 bases and J dropped 6 bases, with 16 bases sitting between them. The CDR3 extends over 14 amino acids. Germline CDR1 is SGHVS and CDR2 is FQNEAQ. The chain's CDR3 is CASSPPRGDKTQYF. CDR3 nucleotide sequence: TGTGCCAGCAGCCCTCCCAGGGGCGATAAGACCCAGTACTTC.

The table lists this clone with a count of one. V gene TRBV10-3 combines with J gene TRBJ1-5, with TRBD1 matching 7 bases. Germline V gene data show CDR1 as ENHRY and CDR2 as SYGVKD. The CDR3 is 14 residues long. Losses at the gene ends were 4 bases for V and 5 bases for J; bases not matched to a gene: 5. For the CDR3, the DNA is TGTGCCATCAGTGTTATAGGGGGCGATCAGCCCCAGCATTTT. Protein product: CAISVIGGDQPQHF.

The chain joins TRBV3-1 (or the pseudogene TRBV3-2) to TRBJ2-3; possibly TRBD1 for D (5 bases). Germline-derived CDR1 and CDR2 are LGHDT and YNNKEL (reference sequence). V was cut by 8 bases and J by 10 bases, with 19 bases left in between. The CDR3 length is 13 residues. CDR3 residues: CASDARAIWAQYF. CDR3 DNA: TGTGCCAGCGACGCCAGGGCAATATGGGCGCAGTATTTT.

This chain connects TRBV12-2 to TRBJ1-4; the table's D gene call, TRBD1, was not cross checked with the DNA. TRBV12-2 represents a pseudogene. CDR3 length: 15 residues. The DNA for the CDR3 is TGTGCAAGTCGCTTGTCCTCCGGACAGGGACTTTCCAGGGGCTTT. Encoded protein: CASRLSSGQGLSRGF.

The rearrangement joins TRBV29-1 to TRBJ1-2; D is unresolved. The germline gives CDR1 SQVTM, CDR2 ANQGSEA. Trimming cost V 7 bases and J 0 bases, with 15 bases left between them. The CDR3 has 14 amino acids. CDR3 sequence: CSGAPALTNYGYTF. CDR3 bases: TGCAGCGGCGCCCCCGCTTTAACTAACTATGGCTACACCTTC. Based on the CDR3 plus reference TRBV29-1 and TRBJ1-2, the full variable domain is SAVISQKPSRDICQRGTSLTIQCQVDSQVTMMFWYRQQPGQSLTLIATANQGSEATYESGFVIDKFPISRPNLTFSTLTVSNMSPEDSSIYLCSGAPALTNYGYTFGSGTRLTVV.

This sequence joins TRBV2 and TRBJ2-7; TRBD1 might be the D (5 bases). This CDR3 contains 14 residues. V was trimmed by 7 bases and J by 2 bases, leaving 15 bases between them. Germline-derived CDR1 and CDR2 are SNHLY and FYNNEI. The CDR3: CASIPTAKAYEQYF. The CDR3 DNA reads TGTGCCAGCATTCCGACAGCGAAGGCCTACGAGCAGTACTTC.

V gene TRBV6-5 combines with J gene TRBJ2-3, with 7 bases matching TRBD2. After removal of 4 bases from V and 1 base from J, the junction contained 8 bases not matched to a gene. Germline V gene data show CDR1 as MNHEY and CDR2 as SVGAGI. The CDR3 sequence is 16 residues long. The CDR3 coding sequence is TGTGCCAGCAGTTCCCTCTGGCTAGCGGGCACAGATACGCAGTATTTT. It encodes CASSSLWLAGTDTQYF.

The V gene is TRBV7-9, the J gene TRBJ1-4; perhaps TRBD1 as D (6 bases). Germline V gene lookup returns CDR1 SEHNR and CDR2 FQNEAQ (reference sequence). The V end lost 7 bases, the J end lost 8 bases, and 17 bases lay between the germline ends. The CDR3 runs to 14 residues. The CDR3 reads CASTKEEQGEKLFF. CDR3 DNA sequence: TGTGCCAGCACCAAAGAAGAACAGGGAGAAAAACTGTTTTTT.

V usage is TRBV29-1 and J usage is TRBJ2-2; possibly TRBD2 for D (5 bases). V lost 6 bases and J 1 base, leaving 12 bases between the germline ends. The V gene's germline CDR1 is SQVTM and CDR2 ANQGSEA. This CDR3 is built from 14 residues. Written as DNA, the CDR3 is TGCAGCGTGCCTGAAGGGAGGAACACCGGGGAGCTGTTTTTT. It codes for CSVPEGRNTGELFF.

The genes are TRBV5-4 and TRBJ2-3; 10 bases are shared with TRBD1. V gave up 2 bases and J gave up 5 bases; unmatched junction bases: 2. Germline CDR1 SGHNT, CDR2 YYREEE (reference sequence). The CDR3 consists of 14 residues. CDR3 sequence (DNA): TGTGCCAGCAGCTTTGGGACAGGGGAAGATACGCAGTATTTT. It codes for CASSFGTGEDTQYF.

On this clone: The junction departs from the called germline gene at one end, perhaps through a read error. This chain links TRBV7-9 with TRBJ2-1, with D possibly TRBD1 on 6 matching bases. The CDR3 is 13 amino acids. Germline lookup yields CDR1 SEHNR and CDR2 FQNEAQ (reference sequence). The DNA for the CDR3 is TGTGCCAGCAGCTTAGTTCCCCGGGACAAGGGCCTCTTC. It yields the protein CASSLVPRDKGLF.

This clone appeared once. This chain links TRBV5-5 with TRBJ2-7; TRBD1 matches at 11 bases. Germline V CDR1 and CDR2: SGHKS, YYEKEE (reference sequence). Trimming removed 0 bases from V and 4 bases from J; junction bases left unmatched: 9. This CDR3 spans 17 amino acids. The CDR3 region has the DNA TGTGCCAGCAGCTTGGGGACAGGGGGCGCCCTTCCGTACGAGCAGTACTTC. This gives the protein CASSLGTGGALPYEQYF. The variable domain in full, with the rest retrieved from reference TRBV5-5 and TRBJ2-7, is DAGVTQSPTHLIKTRGQQVTLRCSPISGHKSVSWYQQVLGQGPQFIFQYYEKEERGRGNFPDRFSARQFPNYSSELNVNALLLGDSALYLCASSLGTGGALPYEQYFGPGTRLTVT.

The count of this clone is one. The chain recombines TRBV7-3 with TRBJ2-2; no reliable D call. The CDR3 consists of 12 residues. V lost 3 bases and J lost 6, with 5 bases in between. Per germline, CDR1 SGHTA and CDR2 FQGTGA. CDR3 DNA sequence: TGTGCCAGCAGCTTCGGTTCCGGGGAGCTGTTTTTT. As protein: CASSFGSGELFF. The whole variable domain, filled in from reference TRBV7-3 and TRBJ2-2, reads GAGVSQTPSNKVTEKGKYVELRCDPISGHTALYWYRQSLGQGPEFLIYFQGTGAADDSGLPNDRFFAVRPEGSVSTLKIQRTERGDSAVYLCASSFGSGELFFGEGSRLTVL.

The chain is built from TRBV6-5 and TRBJ2-7; 9 nucleotides agree with TRBD1. V was pared by 7 bases and J by 2 bases, with 9 bases of the junction left unmatched. This CDR3 is built from 15 residues. Germline CDR1 reads MNHEY; CDR2 reads SVGAGI. CDR3 bases: TGTGCCAGCACAACAGGGGGCGTTAGCACCTACGAGCAGTACTTC. Translation gives CASTTGGVSTYEQYF.

The J gene is TRBJ1-5, the V gene TRBV27, with D possibly matching TRBD1 (5 bases). Looked up from germline, CDR1 is MNHEY and CDR2 is SMNVEV (reference sequence). The V gene lost 3 bases and the J gene lost 2 bases, with 11 bases spanning the gap. This CDR3 region has 15 residues. Here the CDR3 DNA reads TGTGCCAGCAGTTTTTCGGGGGATGGCAATCAGCCCCAGCATTTT. Amino acids: CASSFSGDGNQPQHF.

This clone was observed a few times. This rearrangement joins TRBV15 to TRBJ1-1, with D hard to call. The ends were cut back, 1 base at V and 7 bases at J, with 4 bases in the middle. Germline CDR1 and CDR2: LNHNV and YYDKDF (reference sequence). The CDR3 has 11 amino acids. The CDR3 nucleotides are TGTGCCACCAGCAGAGGAGTTGAAGCTTTCTTT. Amino acid sequence: CATSRGVEAFF. Supplemented by reference TRBV15 and TRBJ1-1, the full variable domain reads DAMVIQNPRYQVTQFGKPVTLSCSQTLNHNVMYWYQQKSSQAPKLLFHYYDKDFNNEADTPDNFQSRRPNTSFCFLDIRSPGLGDTAMYLCATSRGVEAFFGQGTRLTVV.

CDR3 sequence: CASSPVGQGYNEQFF. The DNA for the CDR3 is TGCGCCAGCAGCCCGGTGGGACAGGGTTACAATGAGCAGTTCTTC. The chain combines TRBV5-1 with TRBJ2-1; 9 bases agree with TRBD1. The length of the CDR3 is 15 residues. V trimming: 4 bases; J trimming: 4 bases; junction bases outside the gene matches: 6. Per the germline V gene, CDR1 is SGHRS and CDR2 is YFSETQ.

This clone was counted once. The V call is TRBV4-1, the J call TRBJ2-2; D gene unclear. V shed 6 bases and J shed 0 bases, with 17 bases lying between them. Looked up from germline, CDR1 is MGHRA and CDR2 is YSYEKL. The CDR3 contains 17 residues. This chain's CDR3 is CASSLGSYTANTGELFF. The CDR3 region has the DNA TGCGCCAGCAGTCTTGGGTCGTACACAGCGAACACCGGGGAGCTGTTTTTT.

This clone was counted a single time. The J gene is TRBJ2-6, the V gene TRBV28, with D hard to call. Trimming left V 4 bases short and J 0 bases short, with 10 bases between. From germline, CDR1 is MDHEN and CDR2 SYDVKM. CDR3 length: 16 residues. This CDR3 reads CASSSSRSSGANVLTF. Written as DNA, the CDR3 is TGTGCCAGCAGTTCCTCCCGGAGCTCTGGGGCCAACGTCCTGACTTTC.

The CDR3 spells CASSVRLAGGETQYF. CDR3 sequence (DNA): TGTGCCAGCAGCGTAAGACTAGCGGGAGGAGAGACCCAGTACTTC. The chain employs TRBV9 and TRBJ2-5; 13 bases match TRBD2. This CDR3 region has 15 residues. Looked up from germline, CDR1 is SGDLS and CDR2 is YYNGEE. Trimming removed 1 base from V and 4 bases from J; junction bases left unmatched: 1. The full variable domain, with the rest looked up from reference TRBV9 and TRBJ2-5, is DSGVTQTPKHLITATGQRVTLRCSPRSGDLSVYWYQQSLDQGLQFLIQYYNGEERAKGNILERFSAQQFPDLHSELNLSSLELGDSALYFCASSVRLAGGETQYFGPGTRLLVL.

The rearrangement links TRBV4-2 to TRBJ2-3, with D tentatively TRBD2 (6 bases). Germline V gene data show CDR1 as LGHNA and CDR2 as YNFKEQ. The V and J ends lost 6 bases and 0 bases respectively, with 13 bases between them. This CDR3 has 15 amino acids. This chain's CDR3 is CASSSGRASTDTQYF. For the CDR3, the DNA is TGTGCCAGCAGTAGCGGACGTGCTAGCACAGATACGCAGTATTTT.

The chain links TRBV5-5 to TRBJ2-1; tentatively, D is TRBD1 (6 bases). CDR3 length equals 15 residues. Germline lookup yields CDR1 SGHKS and CDR2 YYEKEE (reference sequence). Trimming removed 7 bases at V and 0 bases at J, with 14 bases between. The CDR3 region is CASSRDTSSYNEQFF. In nucleotides, the CDR3 is TGTGCCAGCTCTCGGGACACAAGCTCCTACAATGAGCAGTTCTTC.

The gene calls are TRBV2 and TRBJ2-2; TRBD1 agrees at 9 bases. Germline CDR1 and CDR2: SNHLY and FYNNEI. This CDR3 has 14 residues. The V and J ends lost 6 bases and 6 bases, in that order; junction bases with no gene match: 5. The CDR3 region is CASSTDRGAGELFF. The DNA for the CDR3 is TGTGCCAGCAGCACCGACAGGGGGGCCGGGGAGCTGTTTTTT.

The V gene is TRBV29-1, the J gene TRBJ1-1; D is uncertain. V gave up 7 bases and J gave up 3 bases, with 12 bases separating them. Per germline, CDR1 SQVTM and CDR2 ANQGSEA. This CDR3 spans 12 amino acids. The CDR3 protein is CSAAQWDTEAFF. The CDR3 DNA is TGCAGCGCCGCACAGTGGGACACTGAAGCTTTCTTT. The full variable domain, rest sourced from reference TRBV29-1 and TRBJ1-1, is SAVISQKPSRDICQRGTSLTIQCQVDSQVTMMFWYRQQPGQSLTLIATANQGSEATYESGFVIDKFPISRPNLTFSTLTVSNMSPEDSSIYLCSAAQWDTEAFFGQGTRLTVV.

This chain's CDR3 is CASSPLGQLYNEQFF. The CDR3, as DNA: TGTGCCAGCAGTCCTCTAGGACAGCTTTACAATGAGCAGTTCTTC. The V gene is TRBV28, the J gene TRBJ2-1; TRBD1 is a possible D gene (6 bases). This CDR3 contains 15 residues. V was clipped by 5 bases and J by 4 bases, with 15 bases between them. In germline, CDR1 is MDHEN, CDR2 SYDVKM.

This chain joins TRBV19 and TRBJ2-2; the match to TRBD2 covers 8 bases. Germline assignment: CDR1 LNHDA and CDR2 SQIVND (reference sequence). The CDR3 runs 14 residues. The V gene end was trimmed by 5 bases and the J gene end by 6 bases; junction bases not matched to a gene: 5. CDR3 nucleotides: TGTGCCAGTAGTGGGACTAGGGCGGCCGGGGAGCTGTTTTTT. It translates to CASSGTRAAGELFF.

The chain links TRBV9 to TRBJ2-1, with D possibly being TRBD1 (5 bases). CDR3 length equals 11 residues. CDR1 SGDLS and CDR2 YYNGEE come from the germline V gene. Trimming left V 3 bases short and J 15 bases short, with 13 bases between. This chain's CDR3 is CASSDRAQGFF. The CDR3 DNA reads TGTGCCAGCAGCGACCGGGCCCAGGGGTTCTTC.